This TCR beta chain appears in the sequencing data of a study of T cells after yellow fever vaccination. Study observations and caveats: CD4 and CD8 compartments shared a small share of clonotypes, likely from convergent recombination.

Each CDR3 protein gets one entry after TCRdb re-called the 5' RACE reads with MiXCR. The table shows under 200,000 distinct CDR3 sequences, with about 10% occurring only once. This clonotype was detected a few times. Its specificity is unknown. Trimming stripped 4 bases from V and 2 bases from J, with 19 bases between. The CDR3 is made up of 17 amino acids. Germline CDR1 SGHRS, CDR2 YFSETQ. The clonotype comes from a man between 18 and 35 years old who received the YFV17D yellow fever vaccine. Sequenced here: CD8+ T cells sorted from PBMCs, sampled 15 days after the yellow fever booster vaccination. The V call is TRBV5-1, the J call TRBJ2-1, with D perhaps matching TRBD2 (6 bases). The CDR3 region is CASSLQRGSGTYNEQFF. CDR3 bases: TGCGCCAGCAGCCTCCAGAGGGGTAGCGGAACCTACAATGAGCAGTTCTTC.